This T cell receptor beta chain is drawn from a study of CD8 T cells in ankylosing spondylitis. Overall study findings and caveats: Clones linked with disease were CD8+ and fairly uncommon in the peripheral blood.

Each TCR beta library was made by quantitative 5'-RACE that incorporated molecular barcodes. One entry per CDR3 protein results from TCRdb running MiXCR on the 5' RACE reads. The sample has 200,000 or so distinct CDR3 sequences; roughly 26% are singletons. V was clipped by 2 bases and J by 6 bases; unmatched bases: 6. Germline loops: CDR1 MNHEY, CDR2 SVGAGI. This CDR3 is built from 17 residues. On this clonotype itself: As yet, its antigen is unknown.

The chain recombines TRBV6-5 with TRBJ2-1, with 14 nucleotides matching TRBD2. Sequencing was carried out using blood, either unsorted or a sorted T cell fraction (not recorded which). The sequence was obtained from a male donor with ankylosing spondylitis or in good health (not recorded which). This chain's CDR3 is CASSYTKGTSGSNEQFF. CDR3 DNA: TGTGCCAGCAGTTACACCAAAGGGACTAGCGGGAGCAATGAGCAGTTCTTC.